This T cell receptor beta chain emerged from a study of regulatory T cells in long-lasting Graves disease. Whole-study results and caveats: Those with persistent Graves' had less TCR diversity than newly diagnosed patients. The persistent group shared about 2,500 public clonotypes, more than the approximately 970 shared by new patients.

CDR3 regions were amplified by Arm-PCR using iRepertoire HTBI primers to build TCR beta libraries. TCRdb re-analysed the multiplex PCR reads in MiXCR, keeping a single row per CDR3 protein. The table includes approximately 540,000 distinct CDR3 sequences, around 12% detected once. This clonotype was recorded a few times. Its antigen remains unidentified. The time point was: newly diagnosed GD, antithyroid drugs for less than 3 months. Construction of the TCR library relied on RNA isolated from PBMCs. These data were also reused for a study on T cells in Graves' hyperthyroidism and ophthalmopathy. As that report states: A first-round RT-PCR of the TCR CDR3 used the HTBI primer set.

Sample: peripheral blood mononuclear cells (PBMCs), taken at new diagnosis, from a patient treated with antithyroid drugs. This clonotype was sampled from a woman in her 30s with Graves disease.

The CDR3 DNA follows: TGCAGTGCTACCACAGGGGGCCGAGGGGGGTTGACCTACGAGCAGTACTTC. Its protein product is CSATTGGRGGLTYEQYF. The rearrangement joins TRBV20-1 to TRBJ2-7, with 9 bases matching TRBD1. V shed 4 bases, J shed 2 bases, and the junction held 15 bases outside the gene matches. This CDR3 is built from 17 residues. Germline assignment: CDR1 DFQATT and CDR2 SNEGSKA (reference sequence).